Listed below are T cell receptor beta chains from one sample, sequenced in a study of early T cells in non-severe SARS-CoV-2 infection. TCRdb independently ran MiXCR on the 5' RACE reads; one entry per CDR3 protein. The table includes 65,000 to 95,000 distinct CDR3 sequences, around 16% detected once. Sample: whole blood. These receptors were obtained from an adult who was a healthcare worker with PCR-confirmed SARS-CoV-2 infection or an uninfected control (not recorded which). Both conserved end residues are part of each CDR3. The order of the fields is clone size, J gene, V gene, D gene, CDR3 DNA, CDR3 protein. D genes are given only for firm matches. Rows may omit the clone size; those that give it use once, few, many or a size class.

-	TRBJ2-3	TRBV9	TRBD1	TGTGCCAGCAGCGTAGCCCCGGGACAGGGGTTTACGACAGATACGCAGTATTTT	CASSVAPGQGFTTDTQYF
few	TRBJ2-3	TRBV6-1	-	TGTGCCAGCAGTGAAGGGGGAGGTACGCAGTATTTT	CASSEGGGTQYF
many	TRBJ1-3	TRBV7-3	-	TGTGCCAGCAGCTCAGGACCCCTGGGGTCCGGAAACACCATATATTTT	CASSSGPLGSGNTIYF
many	TRBJ2-6	TRBV7-9	-	TGTGCCAGCAGCTCAAACAAACAGGTTGTTGGGGCCAACGTCCTGACTTTC	CASSSNKQVVGANVLTF
few	TRBJ2-4	TRBV7-6	TRBD2	TGTGCCAGCAGCTTAAATCCTCCGGGGGGGAGTGAAGCCAAAAACATTCAGTACTTC	CASSLNPPGGSEAKNIQYF
few	TRBJ1-1	TRBV28	-	TGTGCCAGCAGAACAGGTTGGGTGAAGGAAGCTTTCTTT	CASRTGWVKEAFF
-	TRBJ1-1	TRBV3-1	TRBD1	TGTGCCAGCTCGATAGGAGGGGGACAGCAAAACACTGAAGCTTTCTTT	CASSIGGGQQNTEAFF
-	TRBJ2-5	TRBV5-1	-	TGCGCCAGCAGCTTGGGAGCGCAGTACCAAGAGACCCAGTACTTC	CASSLGAQYQETQYF
few	TRBJ2-7	TRBV7-8	TRBD1	TGTGCCAGCAGCGGTAGCCGGGACAGGCGCTACGAGCAGTACTTC	CASSGSRDRRYEQYF
-	TRBJ1-2	TRBV20-1	-	TGCAGTGCTAGGGTGCAAACCTCCTATGGCTACACCTTC	CSARVQTSYGYTF
few	TRBJ2-1	TRBV11-2	-	TGTGCCAGCAGCTTGAGCAGATTGGGTGAGCAGTTCTTC	CASSLSRLGEQFF
few	TRBJ1-1	TRBV7-9	-	TGTGCCAGCAGCCTGGGCTCCGGGGTGAACACTGAAGCTTTCTTT	CASSLGSGVNTEAFF
few	TRBJ1-2	TRBV20-1	-	TGCAGTGCTATTGGGGGTATTAATGGCTACACCTTC	CSAIGGINGYTF
few	TRBJ2-5	TRBV20-1	TRBD2	TGCAGTGCTGATACTAGCGGGGAGACCCAGTACTTC	CSADTSGETQYF
-	TRBJ1-5	TRBV6-5	TRBD1	TGTGCCAGCAGACACGGGACAGGGAGCAATCAGCCCCAGCATTTT	CASRHGTGSNQPQHF
-	TRBJ2-5	TRBV7-3	-	TGTGCCAGCAGCTTTGGGGCCCTGGGGAAAGAGACCCAGTACTTC	CASSFGALGKETQYF